The sequence of this T cell receptor (beta chain) was determined in a study of blood T cell repertoires in COVID-19. Study background: Both acute and convalescent COVID-19 samples were obtained from the United States, Italy and Spain.

Germline V gene lookup returns CDR1 SGHKS and CDR2 YYEKEE (reference sequence). The CDR3 extends over 15 amino acids. V lost 4 bases and J lost 0, with 10 bases in between. In the authors' methods: Amplification with reference gene primers provided the estimates of nucleated cell counts. The method was immunoSEQ multiplex PCR; TCRdb's version includes in-frame clones alone and lacks a portion of them. The DNA was the basis for D and trimming; V, J and clone size are from that table. This sample has under 300,000 clones; about 70% occur once, and the top ten carry about 3.1%. V gene TRBV5-5 combines with J gene TRBJ1-4; D remains ambiguous. Sequenced material: peripheral blood. This TCR came from a woman aged 80 or over with acute or convalescent COVID-19. CDR3 protein: CASSRGAATNEKLFF. The DNA of the CDR3 is TGTGCCAGCAGCCGGGGAGCCGCAACTAATGAAAAACTGTTTTTT.